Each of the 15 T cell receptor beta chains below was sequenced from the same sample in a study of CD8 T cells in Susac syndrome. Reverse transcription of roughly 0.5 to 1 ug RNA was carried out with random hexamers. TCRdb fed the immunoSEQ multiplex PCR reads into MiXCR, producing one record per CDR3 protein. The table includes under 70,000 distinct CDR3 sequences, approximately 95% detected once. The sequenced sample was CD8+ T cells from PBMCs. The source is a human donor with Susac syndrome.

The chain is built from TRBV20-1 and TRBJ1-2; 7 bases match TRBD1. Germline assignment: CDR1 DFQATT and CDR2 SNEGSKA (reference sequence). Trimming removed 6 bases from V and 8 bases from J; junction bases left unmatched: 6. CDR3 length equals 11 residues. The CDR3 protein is CSATGSGGYTF. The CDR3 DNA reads TGCAGTGCGACAGGGAGTGGAGGCTACACCTTC.

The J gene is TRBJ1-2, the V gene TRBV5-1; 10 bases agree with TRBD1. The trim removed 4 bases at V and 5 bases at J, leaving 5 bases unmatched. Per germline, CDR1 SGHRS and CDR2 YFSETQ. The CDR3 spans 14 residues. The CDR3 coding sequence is TGCGCCAGCAGCACGGGACAGGGGTTATATGGCTACACCTTC. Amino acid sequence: CASSTGQGLYGYTF.

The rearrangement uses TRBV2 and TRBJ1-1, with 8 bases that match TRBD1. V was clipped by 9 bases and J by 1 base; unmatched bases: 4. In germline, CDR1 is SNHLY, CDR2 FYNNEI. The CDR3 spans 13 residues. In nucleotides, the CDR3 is TGTGCCAGGAGACAGGGGAAGAACACTGAAGCTTTCTTT. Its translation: CARRQGKNTEAFF. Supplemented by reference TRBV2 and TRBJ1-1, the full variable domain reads EPEVTQTPSHQVTQMGQEVILRCVPISNHLYFYWYRQILGQKVEFLVSFYNNEISEKSEIFDDQFSVERPDGSNFTLKIRSTKLEDSAMYFCARRQGKNTEAFFGQGTRLTVV.

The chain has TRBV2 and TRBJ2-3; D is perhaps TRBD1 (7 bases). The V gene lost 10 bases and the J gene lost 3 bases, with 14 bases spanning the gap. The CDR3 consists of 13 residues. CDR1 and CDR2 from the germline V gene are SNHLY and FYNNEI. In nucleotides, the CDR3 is TGTGCCATACAGGGGAGGCGGACAGATACGCAGTATTTT. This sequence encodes CAIQGRRTDTQYF.

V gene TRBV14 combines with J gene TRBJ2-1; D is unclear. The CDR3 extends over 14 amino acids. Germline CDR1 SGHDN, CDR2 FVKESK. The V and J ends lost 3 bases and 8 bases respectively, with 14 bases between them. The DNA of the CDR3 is TGTGCCAGCAGCCACGTCGTGAGTCCCCATGAGCAGTTCTTC. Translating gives CASSHVVSPHEQFF.

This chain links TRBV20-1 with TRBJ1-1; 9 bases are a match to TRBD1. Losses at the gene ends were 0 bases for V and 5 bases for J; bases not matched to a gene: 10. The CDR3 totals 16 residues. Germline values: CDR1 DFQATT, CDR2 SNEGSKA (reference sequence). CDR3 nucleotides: TGCAGTGCTAGAGACCGGGACAGGGTGAGAGGTACTGAAGCTTTCTTT. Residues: CSARDRDRVRGTEAFF.

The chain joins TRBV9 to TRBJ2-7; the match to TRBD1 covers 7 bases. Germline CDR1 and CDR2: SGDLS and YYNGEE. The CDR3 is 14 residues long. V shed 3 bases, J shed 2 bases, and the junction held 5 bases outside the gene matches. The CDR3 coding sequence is TGTGCCAGCAGCGCCGGACAGGTCGCCTACGAGCAGTACTTC. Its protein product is CASSAGQVAYEQYF. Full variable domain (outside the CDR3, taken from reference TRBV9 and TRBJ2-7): DSGVTQTPKHLITATGQRVTLRCSPRSGDLSVYWYQQSLDQGLQFLIQYYNGEERAKGNILERFSAQQFPDLHSELNLSSLELGDSALYFCASSAGQVAYEQYFGPGTRLTVT.

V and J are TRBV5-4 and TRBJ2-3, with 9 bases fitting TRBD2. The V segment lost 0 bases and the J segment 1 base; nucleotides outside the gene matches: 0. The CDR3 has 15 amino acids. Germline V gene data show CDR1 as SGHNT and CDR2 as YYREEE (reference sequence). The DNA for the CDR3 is TGTGCCAGCAGCTTGGCTAGCGGGGGCACAGATACGCAGTATTTT. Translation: CASSLASGGTDTQYF.

CDR3 amino acids: CASTWTGYSNQPQHF. CDR3 DNA: TGTGCCAGTACTTGGACAGGATATAGCAATCAGCCCCAGCATTTT. The chain employs TRBV19 and TRBJ1-5; 7 bases are a match to TRBD1. The CDR3 runs to 15 residues. Germline CDR1 and CDR2: LNHDA and SQIVND (reference sequence). V lost 7 bases and J lost 0; bases outside the gene matches: 6.

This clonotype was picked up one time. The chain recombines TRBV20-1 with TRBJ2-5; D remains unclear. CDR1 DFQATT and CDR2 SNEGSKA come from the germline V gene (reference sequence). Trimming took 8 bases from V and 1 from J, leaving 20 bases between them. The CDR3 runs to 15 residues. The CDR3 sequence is CSLTTERATQETQYF. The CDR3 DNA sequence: TGCAGTCTTACTACTGAACGGGCGACCCAAGAGACCCAGTACTTC.

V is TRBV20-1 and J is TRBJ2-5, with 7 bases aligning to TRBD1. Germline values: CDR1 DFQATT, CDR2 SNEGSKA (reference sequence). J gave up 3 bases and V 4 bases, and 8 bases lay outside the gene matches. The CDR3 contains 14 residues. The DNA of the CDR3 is TGCAGTGCTAAGACCGGGACAGCTGAAGAGACCCAGTACTTC. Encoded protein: CSAKTGTAEETQYF.

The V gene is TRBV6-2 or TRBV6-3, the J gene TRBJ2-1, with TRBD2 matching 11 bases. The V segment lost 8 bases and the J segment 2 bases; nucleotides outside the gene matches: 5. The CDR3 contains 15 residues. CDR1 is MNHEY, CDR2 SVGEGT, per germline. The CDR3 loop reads CASVLAGGAYNEQFF. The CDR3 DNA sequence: TGTGCCAGCGTCCTAGCGGGGGGTGCCTACAATGAGCAGTTCTTC.

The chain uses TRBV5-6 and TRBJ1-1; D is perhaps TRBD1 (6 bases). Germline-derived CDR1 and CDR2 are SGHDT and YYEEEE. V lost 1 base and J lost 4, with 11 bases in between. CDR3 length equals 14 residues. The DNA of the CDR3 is TGTGCCAGCAGCTTGTACAGGGTGGTCACTGAAGCTTTCTTT. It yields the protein CASSLYRVVTEAFF.

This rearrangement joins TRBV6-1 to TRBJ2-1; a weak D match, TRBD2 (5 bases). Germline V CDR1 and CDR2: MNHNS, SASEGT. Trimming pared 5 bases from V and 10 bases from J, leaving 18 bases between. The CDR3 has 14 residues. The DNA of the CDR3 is TGTGCCAGCAGTATAGAGGGCGAAGGCGTGGAGCAGTTCTTC. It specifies CASSIEGEGVEQFF.

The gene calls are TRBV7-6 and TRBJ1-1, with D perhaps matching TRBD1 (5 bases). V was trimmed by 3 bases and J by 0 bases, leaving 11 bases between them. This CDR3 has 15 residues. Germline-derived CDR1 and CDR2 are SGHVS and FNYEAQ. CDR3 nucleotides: TGTGCCAGCAGCTTTTGGACGGACATGAACACTGAAGCTTTCTTT. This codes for CASSFWTDMNTEAFF.